Each of the 21 T cell receptor beta chains below was sequenced from the same sample in a study of blood T cell repertoires in COVID-19. The protocol was immunoSEQ multiplex PCR, while the TCRdb copy is restricted to in-frame clones and leaves out a portion. The table records just over 80,000 clones, about four fifths of them present only once. The specimen sequenced was peripheral blood. These receptor sequences come from a woman of 80 years or more with active or convalescent COVID-19.

This chain connects TRBV15 to TRBJ1-1; tentatively, D is TRBD1 (6 bases). This CDR3 contains 14 residues. V was clipped by 3 bases and J by 4 bases, with 12 bases between them. Germline CDR1 is LNHNV and CDR2 is YYDKDF (reference sequence). The CDR3 sequence: CATSSAGVRTEAFF. The CDR3 DNA reads TGTGCCACCAGCAGTGCAGGGGTTCGCACTGAAGCTTTCTTT. Looking up the rest from reference TRBV15 and TRBJ1-1 gives the full variable domain: DAMVIQNPRYQVTQFGKPVTLSCSQTLNHNVMYWYQQKSSQAPKLLFHYYDKDFNNEADTPDNFQSRRPNTSFCFLDIRSPGLGDTAMYLCATSSAGVRTEAFFGQGTRLTVV.

V usage is TRBV30 and J usage is TRBJ1-1; 7 bases match TRBD1. This CDR3 has 13 residues. The V gene end was trimmed by 3 bases and the J gene end by 5 bases; junction bases not matched to a gene: 6. Germline CDR1 and CDR2: GTSNPN and SVGIG (reference sequence). This CDR3 is CAWRSGGFTEAFF. CDR3 nucleotides: TGTGCCTGGAGGTCAGGGGGGTTTACTGAAGCTTTCTTT.

The chain carries TRBV7-3 and TRBJ2-6; 8 positions agree with TRBD1. Germline CDR1 is SGHTA and CDR2 is FQGTGA. This CDR3 comprises 15 residues. The J segment lost 2 bases and the V segment lost 5 bases, leaving 2 bases of the junction unmatched. CDR3 sequence reads: CASSLQGAGANVLTF. CDR3 DNA sequence: TGTGCCAGCAGCCTACAGGGGGCTGGGGCCAACGTCCTGACTTTC.

V gene TRBV2 combines with J gene TRBJ2-3, with D unclear. Germline assignment: CDR1 SNHLY and CDR2 FYNNEI. The CDR3 loop spans 15 amino acids. V shed 4 bases and J shed 0 bases, with 11 bases lying between them. The CDR3 sequence is CASSVELTSTDTQYF. CDR3 DNA sequence: TGTGCCAGCAGTGTAGAGCTTACGAGCACAGATACGCAGTATTTT.

This chain links TRBV14 with TRBJ2-7; D ambiguous. The CDR3 runs to 14 residues. The germline V gene has CDR1 SGHDN and CDR2 FVKESK. V lost 5 bases and J 3 bases, leaving 14 bases between the germline ends. In nucleotides, the CDR3 is TGTGCCAGCAGCACCACAGCCCTATACTACGAGCAGTACTTC. It yields the protein CASSTTALYYEQYF. Full variable domain (remainder filled in from reference TRBV14 and TRBJ2-7): EAGVTQFPSHSVIEKGQTVTLRCDPISGHDNLYWYRRVMGKEIKFLLHFVKESKQDESGMPNNRFLAERTGGTYSTLKVQPAELEDSGVYFCASSTTALYYEQYFGPGTRLTVT.

The CDR3 here is CASSPLDPPLNEQFF. The CDR3 DNA reads as TGTGCCAGCAGCCCACTAGACCCGCCCCTCAATGAGCAGTTCTTC. The chain carries TRBV5-4 and TRBJ2-1; maybe TRBD2 (5 bases). CDR1 and CDR2 from the germline V gene are SGHNT and YYREEE (reference sequence). This CDR3 region has 15 residues. Trimming removed 4 bases from V and 6 bases from J, with 17 bases in between.

There are a few counts of this clone. DNA of the CDR3: TGTGCCAGCAGTTACATTAGAAACACCATATATTTT. The encoded protein is CASSYIRNTIYF. The chain has TRBV6-6 and TRBJ1-3, with D uncertain. The CDR3 spans 12 residues. Germline CDR1 and CDR2: MNHNY and SVGAGI (reference sequence). V was cut by 2 bases and J by 5 bases, with 4 bases left in between.

The chain couples TRBV21-1 to TRBJ2-1; TRBD2, the table's D call, lacks a check against the DNA. TRBV21-1 is classified as a pseudogene. CDR3 length: 17 amino acids. CDR3 nucleotide sequence: TGTGCCAGCAGCAAAGACGGGGGGGACCGCTCCTACAATGAGCAGTTCTTC. Translating gives CASSKDGGDRSYNEQFF.

The V gene is TRBV6-5, the J gene TRBJ2-1, with D possibly being TRBD2 (5 bases). Looked up from germline, CDR1 is MNHEY and CDR2 is SVGAGI. The CDR3 totals 13 residues. Trimming pared 8 bases from V and 9 bases from J, leaving 17 bases between. The CDR3 nucleotides are TGTGCCAGCCTCCGGAGAGAGGAGGCTGAGCAGTTCTTC. Translating it yields CASLRREEAEQFF.

The rearrangement links TRBV19 to TRBJ2-2; D might be TRBD1 (6 bases). The CDR3 has 16 residues. V was cut by 3 bases and J by 4 bases, with 15 bases left in between. Germline CDR1 reads LNHDA; CDR2 reads SQIVND (reference sequence). CDR3 DNA sequence: TGTGCCAGTAGTATGGGGGCAGGATGGGGCACCGGGGAGCTGTTTTTT. It is translated as CASSMGAGWGTGELFF.

This clone was seen only once. The chain links TRBV3-1 (or the pseudogene TRBV3-2) to TRBJ2-3; 9 bases align to TRBD2. The CDR3 is 16 residues long. J gave up 4 bases and V 4 bases, and 9 bases lay outside the gene matches. Germline V gene lookup returns CDR1 LGHDT and CDR2 YNNKEL (reference sequence). The CDR3 coding sequence is TGTGCCAGCAGCCGGCTAGCGGGGTCTGGGGCAGATACGCAGTATTTT. This encodes CASSRLAGSGADTQYF.

This chain joins TRBV11-3 and TRBJ2-5, with 9 bases matching TRBD2. The CDR3 covers 14 residues. Looked up from germline, CDR1 is SGHNT and CDR2 is YENEEA. Trimming at V came to 5 bases and at J to 5 bases, leaving 6 bases not matched to a gene. The CDR3 loop reads CASSPGLASETQYF. CDR3 coding DNA: TGTGCCAGCAGCCCGGGACTAGCTTCCGAGACCCAGTACTTC.

The J gene is TRBJ1-2, the V gene TRBV5-6; TRBD1 might be the D (6 bases). Trimming removed 0 bases from V and 7 bases from J, with 13 bases in between. Per germline, CDR1 SGHDT and CDR2 YYEEEE. CDR3 length: 14 amino acids. In DNA form, the CDR3 reads TGTGCCAGCAGCTTGGGGACAGCAGTTGGTGGCTACACCTTC. Its protein is CASSLGTAVGGYTF.

This chain links TRBV4-3 with TRBJ2-3; 7 bases map to TRBD1. The CDR3 runs 15 residues. The junction had 1 base not matched to a gene; V was cut back by 0 bases and J by 1 base. Looked up from germline, CDR1 is LGHNA and CDR2 is YSLEER. The CDR3 here is CASSQDGTGTDTQYF. The CDR3, as DNA: TGCGCCAGCAGCCAAGATGGGACAGGCACAGATACGCAGTATTTT.

V gene TRBV4-1 combines with J gene TRBJ2-7, with 8 bases aligning to TRBD2. Germline values: CDR1 MGHRA, CDR2 YSYEKL. Losses at the gene ends were 3 bases for V and 2 bases for J; bases not matched to a gene: 6. This CDR3 region has 15 residues. The CDR3 DNA sequence: TGCGCCAGCAGCCACCCCGGGACTAGGCCCTACGAGCAGTACTTC. As protein: CASSHPGTRPYEQYF.

This chain uses TRBV5-1 with TRBJ2-7; a weak D match, TRBD2 (6 bases). The CDR3 is 14 residues long. Germline V gene data show CDR1 as SGHRS and CDR2 as YFSETQ. V was clipped by 0 bases and J by 5 bases, with 12 bases between them. CDR3 region: CASSLASGVDEQYF. The CDR3 coding sequence is TGCGCCAGCAGCTTGGCCTCGGGGGTGGACGAGCAGTACTTC.

The chain uses TRBV18 and TRBJ2-5; 7 bases are a match to TRBD1. Unmatched junction bases numbered 8, after V lost 3 bases and J lost 1 base. The CDR3 spans 16 residues. CDR1 KGHSH and CDR2 LQKENI come from the germline V gene. CDR3 in DNA: TGTGCCAGCTCACCCCGACAGGGAGAGGGCCAAGAGACCCAGTACTTC. It codes for CASSPRQGEGQETQYF.

The chain uses TRBV5-1 and TRBJ1-2; no clear D. CDR1 is SGHRS, CDR2 YFSETQ, per germline. There are 16 residues in the CDR3. The ends were cut back, 1 base at V and 4 bases at J, with 17 bases in the middle. As DNA, the CDR3 is TGCGCCAGCAGCTTGTTCTCTGGGAGTGCGGGCTATGGCTACACCTTC. As protein: CASSLFSGSAGYGYTF.

The V gene is TRBV2, the J gene TRBJ2-1; TRBD1 is a possible D gene (6 bases). CDR3 length: 15 residues. The germline gives CDR1 SNHLY, CDR2 FYNNEI. V shed 4 bases and J shed 5 bases, with 15 bases lying between them. This chain's CDR3 is CASSVSWAGDNEQFF. CDR3 nucleotides: TGTGCCAGCAGTGTATCGTGGGCAGGGGACAATGAGCAGTTCTTC.

The chain employs TRBV5-8 and TRBJ2-7; no clear D. The ends were cut back, 4 bases at V and 12 bases at J, with 20 bases in the middle. Germline V gene lookup returns CDR1 SGHTS and CDR2 YDEGEE. This CDR3 contains 13 residues. The CDR3 protein is CASSHTDSLLWYF. CDR3 in DNA: TGTGCCAGCAGCCACACCGATTCCCTGTTGTGGTACTTC.

The chain uses TRBV11-3 and TRBJ1-1, with D possibly TRBD1 on 5 matching bases. Trimming stripped 5 bases from V and 7 bases from J, with 14 bases between. The CDR3 spans 13 residues. Germline CDR1 and CDR2: SGHNT and YENEEA. Here the CDR3 reads CASSDSPGLEAFF. The CDR3 coding sequence is TGTGCCAGCAGCGACTCCCCGGGACTTGAAGCTTTCTTT.